This entry concerns a single TCR beta chain. The data were taken from a study of blood T cell repertoires in COVID-19. For the study at large: The analysed material was cDNA or gDNA that came from T cells, B-cell-depleted T cells, or PBMCs.

Trimming cost V 3 bases and J 2 bases, with 10 bases left between them. CDR1 is LNHNV, CDR2 YYDKDF, per germline (reference sequence). There are 14 residues in the CDR3. Generated by immunoSEQ multiplex PCR, the TCRdb table keeps only in-frame clones and is missing some. The top ten hold 1.5% to 2% of the sample, which has 250,000 to 300,000 clones, around nine tenths seen once. The chain uses TRBV15 and TRBJ2-5; the D gene is possibly TRBD2 (6 bases). This clonotype originated in a woman aged 55-75 years who had recovered from COVID-19. The sample was PBMCs or T cells enriched from blood (not recorded which). CDR3 nucleotide sequence: TGTGCCACCAGCAGGGGGGGTTCGCAAGAGACCCAGTACTTC. This encodes CATSRGGSQETQYF.